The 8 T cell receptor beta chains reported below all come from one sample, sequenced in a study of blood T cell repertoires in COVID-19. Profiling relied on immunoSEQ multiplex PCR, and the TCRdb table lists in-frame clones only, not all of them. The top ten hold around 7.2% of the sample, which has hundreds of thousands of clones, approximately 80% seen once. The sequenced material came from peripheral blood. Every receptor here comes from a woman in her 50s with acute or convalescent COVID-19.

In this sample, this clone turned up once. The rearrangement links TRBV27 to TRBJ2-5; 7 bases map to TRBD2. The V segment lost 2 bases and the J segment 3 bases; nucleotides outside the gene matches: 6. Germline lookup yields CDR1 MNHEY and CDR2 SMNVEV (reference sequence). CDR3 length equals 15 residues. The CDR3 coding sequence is TGTGCCAGCAGTTTAATGGGGGGGGTGAAAGAGACCCAGTACTTC. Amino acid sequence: CASSLMGGVKETQYF.

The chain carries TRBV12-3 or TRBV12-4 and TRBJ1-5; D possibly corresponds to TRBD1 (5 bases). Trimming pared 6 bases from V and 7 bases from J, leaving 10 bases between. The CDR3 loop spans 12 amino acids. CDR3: CASRIKGQPQHF. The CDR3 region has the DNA TGTGCCAGCAGGATCAAGGGGCAGCCCCAGCATTTT.

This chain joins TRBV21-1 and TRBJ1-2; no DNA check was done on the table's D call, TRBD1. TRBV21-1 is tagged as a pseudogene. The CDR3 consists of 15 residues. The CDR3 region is CASSKAGTGRYGYTF. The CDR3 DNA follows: TGTGCCAGCAGCAAAGCGGGGACAGGACGCTATGGCTACACCTTC.

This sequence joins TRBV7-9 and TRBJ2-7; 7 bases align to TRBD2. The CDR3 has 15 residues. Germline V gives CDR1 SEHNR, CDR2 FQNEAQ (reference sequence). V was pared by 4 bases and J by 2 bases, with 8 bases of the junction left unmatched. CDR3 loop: CASSSREEGPYEQYF. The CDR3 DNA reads TGTGCCAGCAGCTCCCGGGAGGAAGGGCCCTACGAGCAGTACTTC.

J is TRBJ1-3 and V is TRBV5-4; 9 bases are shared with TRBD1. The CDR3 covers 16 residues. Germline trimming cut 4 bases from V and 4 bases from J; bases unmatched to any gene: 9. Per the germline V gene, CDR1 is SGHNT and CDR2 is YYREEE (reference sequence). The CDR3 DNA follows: TGTGCCAGCAGCCAAACCGGGACAGGGAGAGGAAACACCATATATTTT. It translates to CASSQTGTGRGNTIYF.

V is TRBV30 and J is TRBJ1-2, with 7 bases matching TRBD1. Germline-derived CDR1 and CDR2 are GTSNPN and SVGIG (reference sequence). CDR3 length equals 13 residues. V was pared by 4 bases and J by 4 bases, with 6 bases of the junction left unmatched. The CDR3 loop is CAWTVGQTYGYTF. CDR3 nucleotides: TGTGCCTGGACCGTGGGACAGACCTATGGCTACACCTTC.

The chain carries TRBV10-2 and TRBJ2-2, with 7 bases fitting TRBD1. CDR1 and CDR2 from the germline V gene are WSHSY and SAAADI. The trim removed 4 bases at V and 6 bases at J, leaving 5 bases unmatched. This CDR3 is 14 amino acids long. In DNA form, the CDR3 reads TGCGCCAGCAGTGGGCAGGGGGTTCCCGGGGAGCTGTTTTTT. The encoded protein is CASSGQGVPGELFF.

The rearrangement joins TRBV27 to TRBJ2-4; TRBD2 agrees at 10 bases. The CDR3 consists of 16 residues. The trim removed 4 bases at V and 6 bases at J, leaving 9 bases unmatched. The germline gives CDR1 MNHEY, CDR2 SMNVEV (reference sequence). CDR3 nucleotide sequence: TGTGCCAGCAGTTCCCTCCAAGCGGGGGGGCGAAACATTCAGTACTTC. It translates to CASSSLQAGGRNIQYF.